This T cell receptor beta chain was identified during a study of regulatory and conventional T cells in RAG deficiency. V lost 2 bases, J lost 7 bases, and 8 bases stayed unmatched. CDR1 and CDR2 (germline): MDHEN, SYDVKM. The CDR3 spans 16 residues. Assay used: immunoSEQ multiplex PCR; TCRdb lists only in-frame clones, some missing. The data contain 34,000 or so clones, approximately 89% of them singletons. The data also belong to a second study, concerning regulatory T cells. That paper notes: Amplification used 52 TRBV primers and 13 TRBJ primers.

The gene calls are TRBV28 and TRBJ1-5, with 10 bases lining up with TRBD1. This sequence originates from a human donor in good health. The sequencing sample was made of CD8+ T cells sorted from blood. The chain's CDR3 is CASSLVSGQGWQPQHF. In DNA, the CDR3 is TGTGCCAGCAGTTTAGTATCGGGACAGGGGTGGCAGCCCCAGCATTTT.